One TCR beta chain is described in this entry. The target antigen is unknown. Together with a sample-barcoded 5' primer, a J-beta primer mix was included in a second PCR lasting about 7 to 12 cycles. TCRdb ran MiXCR on the 5' RACE reads and lists one entry per CDR3 protein. The data contain roughly 1.4 million distinct CDR3 sequences, approximately 59% of them singletons. This specimen belongs to a study of blood T cells in healthy people across ages. The study's findings and limits: When set beside aged donors, long-lived donors presented more naive CD4+ cells and higher diversity.

Input material: blood. This TCR came from a man aged 18 to 35 in good health.

CDR3 loop: CASSTLAGGNYEQYF. The DNA for the CDR3 is TGTGCCAGCAGTACATTAGCGGGGGGGAACTACGAGCAGTACTTC. The V call is TRBV12-3 or TRBV12-4, the J call TRBJ2-7, with TRBD2 matching over 11 bases. This CDR3 is 15 amino acids long. Trimming at V came to 5 bases and at J to 3 bases, leaving 6 bases not matched to a gene.